This is a list of T cell receptor beta chains from one sample in a study of cytomegalovirus exposure and HLA in healthy donors. Sequencing was performed with immunoSEQ multiplex PCR; in TCRdb, only in-frame clones are kept and a portion is missing. This table has about 160,000 clones, roughly 80% appearing once. Material for sequencing was PBMCs. These receptors were collected from a male donor in good health and CMV-seropositive. Each CDR3 is given with its conserved first and last residue. Fields, in order: clone size, V gene, J gene, D gene, CDR3 DNA, CDR3 protein. A D gene is named only where the DNA matches it firmly. Size tells how often a clone was seen (once, few, many) or the class of an expanded clone, and some rows leave it out.

clone size: once; V gene: TRBV14; J gene: TRBJ2-7; D gene: .; CDR3 DNA: TGTGCCAGCAGCGCTGTTGGCATCTCCTACGAGCAGTACTTC; CDR3 protein: CASSAVGISYEQYF
clone size: few; V gene: TRBV7-6; J gene: TRBJ2-7; D gene: TRBD1; CDR3 DNA: TGTGCCAGCAGCAGACGACAGGGGAACTACGAGCAGTACTTC; CDR3 protein: CASSRRQGNYEQYF
clone size: once; V gene: TRBV11-2; J gene: TRBJ2-7; D gene: .; CDR3 DNA: TGTGCCAGCAGCTTAGGCTATCAATACGAGCAGTACTTC; CDR3 protein: CASSLGYQYEQYF
clone size: .; V gene: TRBV7-9; J gene: TRBJ2-1; D gene: TRBD2; CDR3 DNA: TGTGCCAGCAGCTCCCGGAGACTAGCGGGAGGAAATCGTTACAATGAGCAGTTCTTC; CDR3 protein: CASSSRRLAGGNRYNEQFF
clone size: .; V gene: TRBV4-3; J gene: TRBJ1-5; D gene: .; CDR3 DNA: TGCGCCAGCAGCCAAGATCGAACCCCAGGGGTAGCCCAGCATTTT; CDR3 protein: CASSQDRTPGVAQHF
clone size: .; V gene: TRBV7-9; J gene: TRBJ2-1; D gene: TRBD2; CDR3 DNA: TGTGCCAGCAGCTTAATGACTAGCGGGAGTTCGCATGAGCAGTTCTTC; CDR3 protein: CASSLMTSGSSHEQFF
clone size: .; V gene: TRBV7-9; J gene: TRBJ2-7; D gene: TRBD1; CDR3 DNA: TGTGCCAGCAGCATTGGGACAGGGGGTTTATACGAGCAGTACTTC; CDR3 protein: CASSIGTGGLYEQYF
clone size: .; V gene: TRBV5-1; J gene: TRBJ1-2; D gene: TRBD1; CDR3 DNA: TGCGCCAGCAGCGGAGGGACAGGAGCGGGCTATGGCTACACCTTC; CDR3 protein: CASSGGTGAGYGYTF
clone size: .; V gene: TRBV2; J gene: TRBJ2-2; D gene: .; CDR3 DNA: TGTGCCAGCAGTGAGTCTAGCATTGACGGGGAGCTGTTTTTT; CDR3 protein: CASSESSIDGELFF
clone size: .; V gene: TRBV28; J gene: TRBJ2-3; D gene: TRBD2; CDR3 DNA: TGTGCCAGCGGACTGTACACTAGCGCGAGCACAGATACGCAGTATTTT; CDR3 protein: CASGLYTSASTDTQYF
clone size: .; V gene: TRBV4-1; J gene: TRBJ2-2; D gene: TRBD1; CDR3 DNA: TGCGCCAGCACCGAACAGGGGGCCATCACCGGGGAGCTGTTTTTT; CDR3 protein: CASTEQGAITGELFF
clone size: .; V gene: TRBV5-1; J gene: TRBJ2-1; D gene: .; CDR3 DNA: TGCGCCAGCAGCTTGGCGAGCGGAAATTACAATGAGCAGTTCTTC; CDR3 protein: CASSLASGNYNEQFF
clone size: .; V gene: TRBV7-2; J gene: TRBJ2-1; D gene: .; CDR3 DNA: TGTGCCAGCAGCCCTACTAGATACAATGAGCAGTTCTTC; CDR3 protein: CASSPTRYNEQFF
clone size: .; V gene: TRBV4-3; J gene: TRBJ2-7; D gene: TRBD1; CDR3 DNA: TGCGCCAGCAGCCAGAGACAGGGATACGAGCAGTACTTC; CDR3 protein: CASSQRQGYEQYF
clone size: .; V gene: TRBV6-1; J gene: TRBJ2-2; D gene: TRBD1; CDR3 DNA: TGTGCCATCAGGGACAGCCATTTGACCGGGGAGCTGTTTTTT; CDR3 protein: CAIRDSHLTGELFF
clone size: once; V gene: TRBV14; J gene: TRBJ2-5; D gene: .; CDR3 DNA: TGTGCCAGCAGCCCCGGACCGGGACTCCAAGAGACCCAGTACTTC; CDR3 protein: CASSPGPGLQETQYF
clone size: few; V gene: TRBV7-9; J gene: TRBJ1-4; D gene: .; CDR3 DNA: TGTGCCAGCAGCTTACAACAGGGCGGCGGTGAAAAACTGTTTTTT; CDR3 protein: CASSLQQGGGEKLFF
clone size: .; V gene: TRBV6-5; J gene: TRBJ2-7; D gene: TRBD1; CDR3 DNA: TGTGCCAGCAGGGTACAGGGGCTTTCCTACGAGCAGTACTTC; CDR3 protein: CASRVQGLSYEQYF
clone size: .; V gene: TRBV30; J gene: TRBJ1-4; D gene: .; CDR3 DNA: TGTGCCTGGAGTTTGACAGTTAATGAAAAACTGTTTTTT; CDR3 protein: CAWSLTVNEKLFF
clone size: .; V gene: TRBV4-1; J gene: TRBJ2-1; D gene: TRBD1; CDR3 DNA: TGCGCCAGCAGCCAAGATCCCGGGTCGGGACAGGGTTGGAATGAGCAGTTCTTC; CDR3 protein: CASSQDPGSGQGWNEQFF
clone size: .; V gene: TRBV6-5; J gene: TRBJ2-7; D gene: .; CDR3 DNA: TGTGCCAGCAGTTACTCAGGGGGGGCTAGCATCTACGAGCAGTACTTC; CDR3 protein: CASSYSGGASIYEQYF
clone size: .; V gene: TRBV11-2; J gene: TRBJ2-7; D gene: .; CDR3 DNA: TGTGCCAGCAGCTTAGGTAAAAGCAACGAGCAGTACTTC; CDR3 protein: CASSLGKSNEQYF
clone size: .; V gene: TRBV10-3; J gene: TRBJ2-7; D gene: .; CDR3 DNA: TGTGCCATCAGGCAGGGTGAGGCCCCGACCTACGAGCAGTACTTC; CDR3 protein: CAIRQGEAPTYEQYF
clone size: few; V gene: TRBV6-5; J gene: TRBJ1-1; D gene: .; CDR3 DNA: TGTGCCAGCAACCCCGACTTTCGGAACACTGAAGCTTTCTTT; CDR3 protein: CASNPDFRNTEAFF
clone size: .; V gene: TRBV5-1; J gene: TRBJ2-2; D gene: TRBD1; CDR3 DNA: TGCGCCAGCAGTGGACAGGGTAACACCGGGGAGCTGTTTTTT; CDR3 protein: CASSGQGNTGELFF
clone size: .; V gene: TRBV6-1; J gene: TRBJ2-7; D gene: TRBD1; CDR3 DNA: TGTGCCAGCAGCCCGGGACAGGGCACCTACGAGCAGTACTTC; CDR3 protein: CASSPGQGTYEQYF
clone size: once; V gene: TRBV6-1; J gene: TRBJ1-4; D gene: TRBD1; CDR3 DNA: TGTGCCAGCAAGACGGGGACAGGGGTTGAAAAACTGTTTTTT; CDR3 protein: CASKTGTGVEKLFF
clone size: .; V gene: TRBV4-3; J gene: TRBJ2-2; D gene: .; CDR3 DNA: TGCGCCAGCAGCCTTGGAGGAGCGGCTAGCACCGGGGAGCTGTTTTTT; CDR3 protein: CASSLGGAASTGELFF
clone size: .; V gene: TRBV4-1; J gene: TRBJ2-5; D gene: TRBD2; CDR3 DNA: TGCGCCAGCAGCCCCGCCGGGACTAGCGGGAGGGTCGAGACCCAGTACTTC; CDR3 protein: CASSPAGTSGRVETQYF
clone size: .; V gene: TRBV19; J gene: TRBJ2-2; D gene: TRBD2; CDR3 DNA: TGTGCCAGTAGTAGGGGCGGACTAGCGGGAGGAGGCACCGGGGAGCTGTTTTTT; CDR3 protein: CASSRGGLAGGGTGELFF
clone size: .; V gene: TRBV28; J gene: TRBJ1-6; D gene: TRBD1; CDR3 DNA: TGTGCCAGCAGTCAACTCTCGGGACAGAGCAATTCACCCCTCCACTTT; CDR3 protein: CASSQLSGQSNSPLHF
clone size: .; V gene: TRBV7-2; J gene: TRBJ2-3; D gene: .; CDR3 DNA: TGTGCCAGCAGCTTAGAATTGGGGGGACTGAGAGATACGCAGTATTTT; CDR3 protein: CASSLELGGLRDTQYF
clone size: .; V gene: TRBV4-2; J gene: TRBJ2-3; D gene: TRBD2; CDR3 DNA: TGTGCCAGCAGCCAAGATGCTAGCGGAATGACAGATACGCAGTATTTT; CDR3 protein: CASSQDASGMTDTQYF
clone size: .; V gene: TRBV6-7; J gene: TRBJ2-1; D gene: TRBD2; CDR3 DNA: TGTGCCAGCACTCTGCGAATTCGAGCGGGACCCAGTGAGCAGTTCTTC; CDR3 protein: CASTLRIRAGPSEQFF
clone size: .; V gene: TRBV11-2; J gene: TRBJ2-3; D gene: .; CDR3 DNA: TGTGCCAGCAGCTCCACTTTGACAGATACGCAGTATTTT; CDR3 protein: CASSSTLTDTQYF
clone size: .; V gene: TRBV10-3; J gene: TRBJ1-6; D gene: .; CDR3 DNA: TGTGCCATCACCCGGACCGAGGGAAGCTCACCCCTCCACTTT; CDR3 protein: CAITRTEGSSPLHF
clone size: medium-sized; V gene: TRBV4-3; J gene: TRBJ2-7; D gene: .; CDR3 DNA: TGCGCCAGCAGCCAAGTCCTGGACAGCGAGCAGTACTTC; CDR3 protein: CASSQVLDSEQYF
clone size: .; V gene: TRBV5-1; J gene: TRBJ2-2; D gene: .; CDR3 DNA: TGCGCCAGCAGCTTGGTGGCGGTTACCACCGGGGAGCTGTTTTTT; CDR3 protein: CASSLVAVTTGELFF
clone size: .; V gene: TRBV18; J gene: TRBJ1-1; D gene: .; CDR3 DNA: TGTGCCAGCTCACCTGGGGGGTCGAACACTGAAGCTTTCTTT; CDR3 protein: CASSPGGSNTEAFF
clone size: .; V gene: TRBV30; J gene: TRBJ1-2; D gene: .; CDR3 DNA: TGTGCCTCCAGGTGGAGCGAGGGAGCGGATGGCTACACCTTC; CDR3 protein: CASRWSEGADGYTF
clone size: .; V gene: TRBV4-3; J gene: TRBJ2-3; D gene: .; CDR3 DNA: TGCGCCAGCAGCCAAGAAGGAACAGGCACAGATACGCAGTATTTT; CDR3 protein: CASSQEGTGTDTQYF
clone size: .; V gene: TRBV19; J gene: TRBJ1-5; D gene: TRBD1; CDR3 DNA: TGTGCCAGTAGTACGGGACAGGGGAATAGCAATCAGCTCCAGCATTTT; CDR3 protein: CASSTGQGNSNQLQHF
clone size: .; V gene: TRBV2; J gene: TRBJ1-5; D gene: .; CDR3 DNA: TGTGCCAGCAGTGAAACAGGCAATCAGCCCCAGCATTTT; CDR3 protein: CASSETGNQPQHF
clone size: .; V gene: TRBV27; J gene: TRBJ1-4; D gene: .; CDR3 DNA: TGTGCCAGCGCCCCCTTACAGGGCTCAACTAATGAAAAACTGTTTTTT; CDR3 protein: CASAPLQGSTNEKLFF